The T cell receptor (beta chain) under discussion was sequenced for a study of blood T cells in healthy people across ages (dated by TCRdb to 2015 to 2017). Looking at the study overall: In model experiments, template switching captured roughly one uniquely barcoded TCR beta cDNA molecule for every two T cells. Two additional independent replicas of 1 million unique cDNA reads from the same blood draw were analyzed for two donors (one aged 18 to 30 and one aged 80 or older). To avoid experimental bias, donors of different ages were distributed randomly across sequencing lanes. Donors were grouped into four age groups: young (average roughly 15 years), middle-aged (39), aged (around 60) and long-lived (82). Using deep sequencing normalized with unique cDNA molecular identifiers, the study measured how TCR beta repertoire diversity changes with age.

Systemically healthy Caucasian individuals from Russia, approximately 39 in total and aged about 6 to 100 years, were included as donors. Each donor gave ten milliliters of peripheral blood, collected into EDTA-treated Vacutainer tubes. PBMCs were isolated by Ficoll-Paque density-gradient centrifugation, with at least 6.5 million obtained per sample. Total RNA was extracted from PBMCs with Trizol reagent, with at least 6 micrograms obtained per sample. For every donor, an aliquot of PBMCs went through flow cytometry to measure the percentages of naive CD45RAhigh/CD27high T cells. As to this clonotype: The antigen it recognizes is unknown. No base quality values were provided; no much bigger clone lies one nucleotide off.

Reading the germline V gene gives CDR1 MNHEY and CDR2 SVGEGT. V and J are truncated by 0 bases and 4 bases respectively, leaving an intervening sequence of 12 bases. Including cysteine and phenylalanine, the CDR3 has 16 amino acids. CDR3 DNA only is kept here, 48 bases in frame from base 1. Receptor amplification or capture employed 5' RACE. The instrument was an Illumina HiSeq 2500. The second PCR ran for roughly 6 to 11 cycles and used a J-beta primer mix along with a sample-barcoded 5' primer. A template-switch 5' adaptor carrying 12 random nucleotides introduced a unique molecular identifier onto each TCR beta cDNA molecule. Each sample yielded at least 2.5 million CDR3-containing paired-end reads. All of the RNA was converted into first-strand cDNA using the Mint cDNA synthesis kit, with a TRBC-specific oligonucleotide serving as the primer. Following uracil-DNA glycosylase treatment, a first 18-cycle PCR with universal primers M1SS and BC2_uni_R was performed on all cDNA. Turning to the authors' computational methods: Normalization of each sample was performed by random selection of 1 million high-quality reads, each carrying a distinct molecular identifier. Instead of being binned into consensus sequences, reads that shared molecular identifiers were thrown out. MiTCR, run with a Q25 quality threshold and the strictest error-elimination algorithm, handled CDR3 identification, clonotype clustering and error correction. Lower-bound total TCR beta diversity was estimated with a nonparametric unseen species model using Euler transformation. The public reads were run again by TCRdb, first through fastp at Q25 and then through MiXCR, and only productive beta chains were kept. Each record represents a unique CDR3 protein, reported with the most common genes and DNA among its rows. It is TCRdb's table, rather than the study itself, that gives the V and J calls and clone size. This sample is represented by 1.5 million to 2 million distinct CDR3 sequences; roughly 27% of them were singletons. The ten largest clones capture around 7.7% of the sample.

Overall results and qualifications from the work: Total diversity estimates from one million sequenced T cells were considered lower bounds and underestimates. Bulk unsorted PBMC profiling prevented conclusive comparison of naive and antigen-experienced compartments. Compared with the aged group, the long-lived group had more naive CD4+ T cells, fewer expanded clones and increased TCR diversity, suggesting age selection. Observed TCR beta diversity per million T cells fell roughly linearly with age, and a significant reduction was already apparent by age roughly 40. The CMV infection status of donors was not known, potentially confounding age-related changes in expanded clonotypes. The percentage of naive T cells measured by flow cytometry correlated strongly with observed TCR beta diversity.

Input material: blood. The sequence derives from a woman aged 30 to 39 in good health. The rearranged segments are TRBV6-2 or TRBV6-3 and TRBJ1-4, with the D gene call left open. The nucleotide sequence is given as TGTGCCAGCAGTTACTCGACGGTGGAGAATAATGAAAAACTGTTTTTT. This encodes CASSYSTVENNEKLFF.